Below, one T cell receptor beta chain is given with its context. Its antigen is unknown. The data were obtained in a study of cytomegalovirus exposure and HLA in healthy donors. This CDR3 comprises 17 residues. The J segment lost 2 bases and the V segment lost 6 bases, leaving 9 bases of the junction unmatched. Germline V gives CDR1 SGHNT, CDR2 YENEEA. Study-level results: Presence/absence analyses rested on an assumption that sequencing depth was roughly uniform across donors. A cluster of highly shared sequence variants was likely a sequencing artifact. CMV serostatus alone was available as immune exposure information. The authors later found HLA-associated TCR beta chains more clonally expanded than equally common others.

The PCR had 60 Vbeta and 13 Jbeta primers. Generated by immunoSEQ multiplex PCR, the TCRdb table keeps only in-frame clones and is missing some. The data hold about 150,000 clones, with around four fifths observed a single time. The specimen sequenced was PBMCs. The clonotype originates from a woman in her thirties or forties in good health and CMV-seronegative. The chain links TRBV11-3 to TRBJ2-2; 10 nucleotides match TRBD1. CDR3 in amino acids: CASSRTGGSLNTGELFF. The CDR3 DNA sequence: TGTGCCAGCAGTCGGACAGGGGGGTCCCTAAACACCGGGGAGCTGTTTTTT.